This passage covers 16 T cell receptor beta chains from one sample sequenced in a study of identical twins. Each CDR3 protein is one row after TCRdb ran MiXCR on the 5' RACE reads. The sample lists about 720,000 distinct CDR3 sequences, 15% to 20% occurring once. The same sample was also studied in work on T cells expressing NK-cell markers.

The source material was PBMCs. Receptors originate from a woman aged 18-35 years in good health.

The rearrangement uses TRBV2 and TRBJ2-3, with a tentative D call TRBD1 (5 bases). The CDR3 consists of 15 residues. The V end lost 6 bases, the J end lost 0 bases, and 13 bases lay between the germline ends. Germline CDR1 reads SNHLY; CDR2 reads FYNNEI. In DNA form, the CDR3 reads TGTGCCAGCAGACCCCCAGGGCTAAGCACAGATACGCAGTATTTT. Translated: CASRPPGLSTDTQYF.

This clonotype turned up a few times. The chain uses TRBV20-1 and TRBJ1-5; 8 nucleotides line up with TRBD1. The V gene's germline CDR1 is DFQATT and CDR2 SNEGSKA (reference sequence). V gave up 2 bases and J gave up 7 bases; unmatched junction bases: 10. The CDR3 runs 15 residues. The CDR3, as DNA: TGCAGTGCTAGAAGGGGGCAGGGGGCTTCACAGCCCCAGCATTTT. Its protein product is CSARRGQGASQPQHF.

This CDR3 is CSAREEGRSYNEQFF. The CDR3 nucleotides read TGCAGTGCTAGAGAGGAGGGGAGGTCCTACAATGAGCAGTTCTTC. V usage is TRBV20-1 and J usage is TRBJ2-1; possibly TRBD2 for D (6 bases). CDR1 and CDR2 (germline): DFQATT, SNEGSKA (reference sequence). There are 15 residues in the CDR3. V lost 0 bases and J lost 1, with 10 bases in between.

This clonotype was picked up many times. The chain couples TRBV7-2 to TRBJ2-7, with D perhaps assigned TRBD1 or TRBD2 (5 bases each). Germline V gene data show CDR1 as SGHTA and CDR2 as FQGNSA. The CDR3 spans 14 residues. V gave up 5 bases and J gave up 3 bases, with 14 bases separating them. Here the CDR3 DNA reads TGTGCCAGCAGCCCTTTCAGAGGGGACTACGAGCAGTACTTC. It translates to CASSPFRGDYEQYF.

This clonotype was detected a few times. The chain has TRBV7-8 and TRBJ1-6, with D unresolved. The germline CDR1 and CDR2 sequences are SGHVS and FQNEAQ. The CDR3 spans 15 residues. The V gene lost 3 bases and the J gene lost 8 bases, with 14 bases spanning the gap. The CDR3 DNA follows: TGTGCCAGCAGCTTGACGCGGCATCAGGATTCACCCCTCCACTTT. Encoded protein: CASSLTRHQDSPLHF.

The V and J genes are TRBV10-3 and TRBJ1-1, with D maybe TRBD1 (6 bases). With 6 bases removed from V and 6 bases from J, the gap between germline ends came to 17 bases. The CDR3 length is 14 residues. The germline V gene encodes CDR1 ENHRY and CDR2 SYGVKD. The CDR3 protein is CAIREQGTEAEAFF. Here the CDR3 DNA reads TGTGCCATCAGGGAACAGGGTACCGAGGCTGAAGCTTTCTTT.

This clonotype has only a few counts. This chain connects TRBV12-3 or TRBV12-4 to TRBJ2-3, with 10 positions matching TRBD2. The CDR3 covers 16 residues. Trimming removed 5 bases from V and 2 bases from J; junction bases left unmatched: 7. The CDR3 here is CASSPPAGGTTDTQYF. As DNA, the CDR3 is TGTGCCAGCAGTCCACCAGCGGGAGGGACCACAGATACGCAGTATTTT.

This clonotype was found many times. The CDR3 is CASSLGTSPYNEQFF. The CDR3 DNA reads TGTGCCAGCAGCTTGGGGACTTCCCCTTACAATGAGCAGTTCTTC. The rearrangement links TRBV5-5 to TRBJ2-1; weak D call: TRBD2 (5 bases). This CDR3 has 15 amino acids. In germline, CDR1 is SGHKS, CDR2 YYEKEE (reference sequence). Trimming stripped 0 bases from V and 4 bases from J, with 11 bases between.

This clonotype was counted between two and nine times. The chain links TRBV6-5 to TRBJ1-2; D is unclear. The CDR3 length is 12 residues. V lost 2 bases to trimming and J lost 5 bases, with 6 bases between them. Germline CDR1 and CDR2: MNHEY and SVGAGI. The CDR3 DNA sequence: TGTGCCAGCAGTTACGGCGCGTATGGCTACACCTTC. Its translation: CASSYGAYGYTF.

The sample holds a few counts of this clonotype. The V and J genes are TRBV5-1 and TRBJ1-1; 7 bases align to TRBD1. Germline CDR1 and CDR2: SGHRS and YFSETQ. The CDR3 loop spans 14 amino acids. With V trimmed by 6 bases and J by 5 bases, 10 bases remained unmatched. CDR3 DNA sequence: TGCGCCAGCAAGGTCCAGACAGGGAAAACTGAAGCTTTCTTT. Translated: CASKVQTGKTEAFF.

The V and J genes are TRBV15 and TRBJ1-6, with 8 bases that match TRBD1. Per the germline V gene, CDR1 is LNHNV and CDR2 is YYDKDF (reference sequence). Trimming removed 0 bases from V and 9 bases from J; junction bases left unmatched: 4. The CDR3 is made up of 15 amino acids. The CDR3 loop is CATSRDRGRGSPLHF. CDR3 in DNA: TGTGCCACCAGCAGAGACAGGGGGCGCGGTTCACCCCTCCACTTT.

The rearrangement links TRBV12-3 or TRBV12-4 to TRBJ1-2; no definite D call. V lost 9 bases and J 4 bases, leaving 18 bases between the germline ends. The CDR3 has 14 amino acids. For the CDR3, the DNA is TGTGCCAGGGACCTAGGCAGGTGTTCCTATGGCTACACCTTC. This gives the protein CARDLGRCSYGYTF.

This clonotype turned up a few times. The chain recombines TRBV7-2 with TRBJ2-1; D gene unclear. CDR1 and CDR2 from the germline V gene are SGHTA and FQGNSA. The CDR3 runs to 12 residues. The V end was cut by 4 bases, the J end by 8 bases, with 9 bases between. CDR3 residues: CASSYASHEQFF. As DNA, the CDR3 is TGTGCCAGCAGCTATGCCAGCCATGAGCAGTTCTTC.

This chain joins TRBV12-3 or TRBV12-4 and TRBJ2-6; weak D call: TRBD2 (5 bases). V was trimmed by 5 bases and J by 4 bases, leaving 21 bases between them. This CDR3 comprises 18 residues. CDR3 DNA sequence: TGTGCCAGCAGTCCGTCCCCGGGAACCCCACTCGGGGCCAACGTCCTGACTTTC. It encodes CASSPSPGTPLGANVLTF.

This clonotype was observed a handful of times. This chain links TRBV10-3 with TRBJ2-7; TRBD2 aligns across 10 bases. This CDR3 has 14 residues. After removal of 9 bases from V and 1 base from J, the junction contained 6 bases not matched to a gene. Germline loops: CDR1 ENHRY, CDR2 SYGVKD. The CDR3 bases are TGTGCCATTTCCTGGGGACTAGCGTCCTACGAGCAGTACTTC. This codes for CAISWGLASYEQYF.

The rearrangement uses TRBV20-1 and TRBJ1-5, with TRBD1 identical over 9 bases. The V gene's germline CDR1 is DFQATT and CDR2 SNEGSKA (reference sequence). V was clipped by 0 bases and J by 6 bases; unmatched bases: 6. This CDR3 comprises 15 residues. The CDR3 reads CSARDRTGDRQPQHF. The CDR3 bases are TGCAGTGCTAGAGACAGGACAGGGGACCGTCAGCCCCAGCATTTT.